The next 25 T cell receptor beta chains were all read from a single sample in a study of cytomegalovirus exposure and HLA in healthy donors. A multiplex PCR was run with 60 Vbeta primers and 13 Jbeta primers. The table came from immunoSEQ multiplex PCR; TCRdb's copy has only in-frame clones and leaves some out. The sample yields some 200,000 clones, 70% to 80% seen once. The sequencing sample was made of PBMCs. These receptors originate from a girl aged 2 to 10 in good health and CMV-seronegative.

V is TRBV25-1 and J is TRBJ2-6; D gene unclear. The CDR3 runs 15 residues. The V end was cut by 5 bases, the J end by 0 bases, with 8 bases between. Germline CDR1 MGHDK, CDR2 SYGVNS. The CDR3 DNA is TGTGCCAGCAGTCACAGCACCTCTGGGGCCAACGTCCTGACTTTC. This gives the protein CASSHSTSGANVLTF. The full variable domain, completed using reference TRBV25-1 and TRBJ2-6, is EADIYQTPRYLVIGTGKKITLECSQTMGHDKMYWYQQDPGMELHLIHYSYGVNSTEKGDLSSESTVSRIRTEHFPLTLESARPSHTSQYLCASSHSTSGANVLTFGAGSRLTVL.

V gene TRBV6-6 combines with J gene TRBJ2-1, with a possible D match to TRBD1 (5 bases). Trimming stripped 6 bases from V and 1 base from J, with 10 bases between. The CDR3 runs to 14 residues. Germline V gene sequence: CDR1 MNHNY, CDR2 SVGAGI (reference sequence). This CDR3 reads CASRPRESYNEQFF. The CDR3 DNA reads TGTGCCAGCAGGCCCAGGGAATCCTACAATGAGCAGTTCTTC.

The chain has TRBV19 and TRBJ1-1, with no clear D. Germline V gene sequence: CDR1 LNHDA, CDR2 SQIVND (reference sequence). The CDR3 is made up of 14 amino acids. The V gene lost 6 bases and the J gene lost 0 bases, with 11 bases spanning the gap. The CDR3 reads CASREVGMNTEAFF. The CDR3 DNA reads TGTGCCAGTAGGGAGGTGGGCATGAACACTGAAGCTTTCTTT.

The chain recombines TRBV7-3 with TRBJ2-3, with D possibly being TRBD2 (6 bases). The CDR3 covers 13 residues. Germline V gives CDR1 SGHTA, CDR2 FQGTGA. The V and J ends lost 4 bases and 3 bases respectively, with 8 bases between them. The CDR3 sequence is CASSSEGTDTQYF. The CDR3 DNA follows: TGTGCCAGCAGCTCGGAGGGAACAGATACGCAGTATTTT.

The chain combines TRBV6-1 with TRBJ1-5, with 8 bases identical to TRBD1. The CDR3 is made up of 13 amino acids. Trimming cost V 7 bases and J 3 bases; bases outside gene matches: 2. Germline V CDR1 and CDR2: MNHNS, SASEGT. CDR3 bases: TGTGCCAGCACGGACAGGGTCAATCAGCCCCAGCATTTT. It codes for CASTDRVNQPQHF.

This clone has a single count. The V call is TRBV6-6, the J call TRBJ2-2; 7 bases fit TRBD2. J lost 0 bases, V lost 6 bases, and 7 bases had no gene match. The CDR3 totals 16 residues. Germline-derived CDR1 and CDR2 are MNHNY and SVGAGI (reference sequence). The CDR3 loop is CASSMAGTTNTGELFF. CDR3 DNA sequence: TGTGCCAGCAGCATGGCCGGGACTACGAACACCGGGGAGCTGTTTTTT.

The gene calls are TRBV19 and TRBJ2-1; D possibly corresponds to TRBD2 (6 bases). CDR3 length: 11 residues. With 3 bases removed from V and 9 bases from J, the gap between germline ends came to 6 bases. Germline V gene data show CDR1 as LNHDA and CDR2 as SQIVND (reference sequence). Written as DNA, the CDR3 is TGTGCCAGTAGTATGGGGGGTGAGCAGTTCTTC. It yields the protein CASSMGGEQFF.

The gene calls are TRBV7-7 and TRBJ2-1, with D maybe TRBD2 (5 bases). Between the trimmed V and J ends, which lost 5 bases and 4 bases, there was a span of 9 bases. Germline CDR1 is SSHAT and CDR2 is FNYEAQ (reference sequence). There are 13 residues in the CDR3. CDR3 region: CASSLGEYNEQFF. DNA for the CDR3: TGTGCCAGCAGCCTCGGGGAGTACAATGAGCAGTTCTTC.

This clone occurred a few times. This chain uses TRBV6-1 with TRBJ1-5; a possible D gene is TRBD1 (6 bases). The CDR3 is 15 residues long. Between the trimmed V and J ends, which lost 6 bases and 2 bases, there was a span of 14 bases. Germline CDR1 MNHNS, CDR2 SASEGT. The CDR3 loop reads CASRDPGVGNQPQHF. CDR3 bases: TGTGCCAGCAGGGACCCAGGGGTTGGCAATCAGCCCCAGCATTTT.

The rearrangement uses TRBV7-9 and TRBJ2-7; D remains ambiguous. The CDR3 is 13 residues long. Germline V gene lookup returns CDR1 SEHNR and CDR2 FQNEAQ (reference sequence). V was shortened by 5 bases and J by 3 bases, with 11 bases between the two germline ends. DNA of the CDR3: TGTGCCAGCAGCCCCGCCCTAAACTACGAGCAGTACTTC. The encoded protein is CASSPALNYEQYF.

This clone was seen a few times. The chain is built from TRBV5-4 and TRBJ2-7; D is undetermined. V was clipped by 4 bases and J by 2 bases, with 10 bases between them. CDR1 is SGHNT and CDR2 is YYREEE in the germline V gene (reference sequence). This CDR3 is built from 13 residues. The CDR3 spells CASSELPAYEQYF. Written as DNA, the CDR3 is TGTGCCAGCAGCGAACTCCCGGCCTACGAGCAGTACTTC.

The CDR3 protein is CASSLFPSSFSGANVLTF. In DNA form, the CDR3 reads TGTGCCAGCAGTTTATTTCCTTCCTCCTTCTCTGGGGCCAACGTCCTGACTTTC. The rearrangement links TRBV27 to TRBJ2-6, with D unclear. Germline values: CDR1 MNHEY, CDR2 SMNVEV (reference sequence). The V gene lost 1 base and the J gene lost 0 bases, with 13 bases spanning the gap. The CDR3 covers 18 residues.

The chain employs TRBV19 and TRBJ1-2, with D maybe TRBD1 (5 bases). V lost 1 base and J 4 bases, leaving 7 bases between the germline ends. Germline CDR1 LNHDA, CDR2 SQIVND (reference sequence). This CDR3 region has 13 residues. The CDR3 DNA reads TGTGCCAGTAGTATAGTCGGGGGCTATGGCTACACCTTC. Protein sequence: CASSIVGGYGYTF.

CDR3 coding DNA: TGTGCCAGCAGTGTAAACAAATTCTATAATTCACCCCTCCACTTT. This codes for CASSVNKFYNSPLHF. The gene calls are TRBV6-1 and TRBJ1-6; D remains unclear. This CDR3 has 15 amino acids. Germline V gene lookup returns CDR1 MNHNS and CDR2 SASEGT. Trimming pared 4 bases from V and 3 bases from J, leaving 10 bases between.

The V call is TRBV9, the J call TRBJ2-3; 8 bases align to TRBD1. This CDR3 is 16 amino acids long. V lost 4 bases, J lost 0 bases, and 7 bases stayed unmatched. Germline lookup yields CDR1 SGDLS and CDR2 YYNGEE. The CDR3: CASSLRTGLSTDTQYF. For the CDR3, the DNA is TGTGCCAGCAGCTTACGGACAGGGTTAAGCACAGATACGCAGTATTTT.

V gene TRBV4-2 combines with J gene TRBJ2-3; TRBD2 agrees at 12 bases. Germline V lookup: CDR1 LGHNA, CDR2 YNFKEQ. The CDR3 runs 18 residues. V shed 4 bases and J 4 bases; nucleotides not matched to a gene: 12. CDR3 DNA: TGTGCCAGCAGCCCCCCACCCCCGACTAGCGGGAGAGCAGATACGCAGTATTTT. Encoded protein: CASSPPPPTSGRADTQYF.

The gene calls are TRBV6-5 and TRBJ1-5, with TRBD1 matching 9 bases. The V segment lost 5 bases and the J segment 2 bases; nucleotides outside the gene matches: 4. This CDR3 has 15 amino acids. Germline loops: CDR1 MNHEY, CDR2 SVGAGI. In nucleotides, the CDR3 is TGTGCCAGCAGTCGACAGGGGGACGGCAATCAGCCCCAGCATTTT. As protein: CASSRQGDGNQPQHF.

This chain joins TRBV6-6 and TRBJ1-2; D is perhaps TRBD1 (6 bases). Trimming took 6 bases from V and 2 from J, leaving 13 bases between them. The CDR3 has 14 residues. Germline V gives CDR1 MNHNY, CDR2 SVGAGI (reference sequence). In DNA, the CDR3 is TGTGCCAGCAGCTCCGGGACACCCAACTATGGCTACACCTTC. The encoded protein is CASSSGTPNYGYTF.

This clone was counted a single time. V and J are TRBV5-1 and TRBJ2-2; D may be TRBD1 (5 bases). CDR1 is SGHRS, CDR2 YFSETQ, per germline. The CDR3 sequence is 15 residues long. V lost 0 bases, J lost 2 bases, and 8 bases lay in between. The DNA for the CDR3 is TGCGCCAGCAGCTTGGGTCAGGGAAACACCGGGGAGCTGTTTTTT. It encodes CASSLGQGNTGELFF.

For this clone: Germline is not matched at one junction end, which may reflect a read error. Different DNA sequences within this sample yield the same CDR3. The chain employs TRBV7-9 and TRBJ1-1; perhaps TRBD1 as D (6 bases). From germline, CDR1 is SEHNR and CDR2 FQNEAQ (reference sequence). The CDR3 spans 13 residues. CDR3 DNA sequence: TGCGCCAGCAGCTTAGCACAGGGTACTGAAGCTTTCTTT. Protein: CASSLAQGTEAFF.

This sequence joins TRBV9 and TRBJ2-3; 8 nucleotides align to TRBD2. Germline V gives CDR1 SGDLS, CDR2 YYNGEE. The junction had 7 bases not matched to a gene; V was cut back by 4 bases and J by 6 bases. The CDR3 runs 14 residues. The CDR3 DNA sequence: TGTGCCAGCAGCACCCCGGGGGGGGGCGATACGCAGTATTTT. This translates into CASSTPGGGDTQYF.

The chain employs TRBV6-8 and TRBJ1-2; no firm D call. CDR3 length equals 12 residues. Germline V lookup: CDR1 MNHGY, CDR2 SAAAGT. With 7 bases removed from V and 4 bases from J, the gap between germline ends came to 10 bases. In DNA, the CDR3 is TGTGCCAGCATACTACGCCTCTATGGCTACACCTTC. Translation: CASILRLYGYTF.

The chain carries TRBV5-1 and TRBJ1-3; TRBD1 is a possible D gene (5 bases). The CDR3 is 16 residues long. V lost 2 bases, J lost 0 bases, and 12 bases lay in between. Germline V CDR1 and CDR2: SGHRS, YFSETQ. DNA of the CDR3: TGCGCCAGCAGCTTAGGAGGGGAAGGCTCTGGAAACACCATATATTTT. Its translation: CASSLGGEGSGNTIYF.

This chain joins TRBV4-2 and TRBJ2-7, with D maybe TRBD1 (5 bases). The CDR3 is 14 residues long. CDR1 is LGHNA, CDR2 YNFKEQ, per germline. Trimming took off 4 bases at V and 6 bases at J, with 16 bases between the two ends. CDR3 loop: CASSPNERGIEQYF. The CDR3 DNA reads TGTGCCAGCAGCCCGAACGAAAGGGGAATCGAGCAGTACTTC.

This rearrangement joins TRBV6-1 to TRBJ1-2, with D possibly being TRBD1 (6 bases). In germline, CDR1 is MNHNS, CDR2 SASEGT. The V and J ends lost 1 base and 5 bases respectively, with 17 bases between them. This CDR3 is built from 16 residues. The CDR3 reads CASSEEQAGTRYGYTF. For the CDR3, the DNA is TGTGCCAGCAGTGAAGAACAAGCCGGGACAAGGTATGGCTACACCTTC.